This T cell receptor beta chain was identified during a study of blood T cell repertoires in COVID-19. Background on the study: Sites across the United States, Italy and Spain contributed samples from acute and convalescent COVID-19. T cells, B-cell-depleted T cells, or PBMCs supplied cDNA or gDNA.

Using immunoSEQ multiplex PCR, the repertoire was profiled, and TCRdb retains in-frame clones only, with some absent. The data hold under 150,000 clones, with 75% to 80% observed a single time. The germline V gene has CDR1 SQVTM and CDR2 ANQGSEA. CDR3 length equals 12 residues. The V end was cut by 5 bases, the J end by 10 bases, with 14 bases between. This rearrangement joins TRBV29-1 to TRBJ1-4, with D possibly being TRBD1 (6 bases). The clonotype comes from a woman aged 50 to 60 who had recovered from COVID-19. The sequencing sample was made of PBMCs or T cells enriched from blood (not recorded which). CDR3 in amino acids: CSVLGAVGKLFF. The CDR3 DNA is TGCAGCGTTTTGGGGGCGGTTGGAAAACTGTTTTTT.